Listed below are T cell receptor beta chains from one sample, sequenced in a study of early T cells in non-severe SARS-CoV-2 infection. TCRdb called the 5' RACE reads again in MiXCR, with one record for every CDR3 protein. The data hold roughly 63,000 distinct CDR3 sequences, with approximately 13% observed a single time. The source material was whole blood. The receptors here all came from an adult who was a healthcare worker with PCR-confirmed SARS-CoV-2 infection or an uninfected control (not recorded which). CDR3s include the opening cysteine and the closing phenylalanine or tryptophan. A D gene is named only where the DNA matches it firmly. The size of a clone is reported for some rows only, either as once, few or many, or as a class for expanded clones.

v_call	d_call	clone_size	j_call	cdr3_nt	cdr3_aa
TRBV29-1	-	many	TRBJ2-5	TGCAGCGTTGCACAGTCCCATGAGACCCAGTACTTC	CSVAQSHETQYF
TRBV20-1	-	-	TRBJ1-1	TGCAGTGCTATAGTGAACACTGAAGCTTTCTTT	CSAIVNTEAFF
TRBV6-2/TRBV6-3	-	many	TRBJ1-1	TGTGCCAGCAGTTTCACAGGGACGGGGACTGAAGCTTTCTTT	CASSFTGTGTEAFF
TRBV28	-	many	TRBJ1-2	TGTGCCAGCAGTTCCAGAGGGGCAGGGGATTGGAACTATGGCTACACCTTC	CASSSRGAGDWNYGYTF
TRBV20-1	-	-	TRBJ1-4	TGCAGTGCTAGAGCGGGGGCCAGGGCGGAGGAAAAACTGTTTTTT	CSARAGARAEEKLFF
TRBV27	-	-	TRBJ2-7	TGTGCCAGCAGTCGGGCCCCTACAGGAAACTACGAGCAGTACTTC	CASSRAPTGNYEQYF
TRBV20-1	-	many	TRBJ2-7	TGCAGTGCCACCGGGACACCTGACCGGGAGCAGTACTTC	CSATGTPDREQYF
TRBV20-1	-	many	TRBJ2-5	TGCAGTGCTCCTCCCGGGCGGCCGGGGGAGACCCAGTACTTC	CSAPPGRPGETQYF
TRBV5-1	-	many	TRBJ2-3	TGCGCCAGCAGCCTAGGGTCGAGCACAGATACGCAGTATTTT	CASSLGSSTDTQYF
TRBV18	-	-	TRBJ2-7	TGTGCCAGCTCACCTTCGCCAGGAGCCGAGCAGTACTTC	CASSPSPGAEQYF
TRBV20-1	TRBD2	-	TRBJ2-1	TGCAGTGCTGGGATAGCGGGCCCAACCTCCTACAATGAGCAGTTCTTC	CSAGIAGPTSYNEQFF
TRBV20-1	TRBD2	many	TRBJ2-7	TGCAGTGCTCGAAGCCGGGACTATGCCTACGAGCAGTACTTC	CSARSRDYAYEQYF
TRBV5-1	-	-	TRBJ2-1	TGCGCCAGCAGCTTGGCAGCTAGCGTGAACAATGAGCAGTTCTTC	CASSLAASVNNEQFF
TRBV30	-	-	TRBJ2-2	TGTGCCTGGAACGGGGGTGGGACCCCGAACACCGGGGAGCTGTTTTTT	CAWNGGGTPNTGELFF
TRBV5-5	-	many	TRBJ1-2	TGTGCCAGCAGCCGCCAGGCGACGAGCAAGGCTAACTATGGCTACACCTTC	CASSRQATSKANYGYTF
TRBV27	-	few	TRBJ2-4	TGTGCCAGCAGTCAGCGCGGCCGGGATGGCATTCAGTACTTC	CASSQRGRDGIQYF
TRBV20-1	TRBD2	-	TRBJ2-4	TGCAGTGCTAGATGGCGGGAGGCCCGAGGGGGGTCCAAAAACATTCAGTACTTC	CSARWREARGGSKNIQYF
TRBV29-1	TRBD1	few	TRBJ2-7	TGCAGCGTCAGGACAGGGATTGGATACGAGCAGTACTTC	CSVRTGIGYEQYF
TRBV7-8	TRBD2	-	TRBJ2-1	TGTGCCAGCAGCACCGATGCTCTAGCGGGAGGCGTCAATGAGCAGTTCTTC	CASSTDALAGGVNEQFF
TRBV28	TRBD1	few	TRBJ2-7	TGTGCCAGCAGCATGGACAGGGGAACTTACGAGCAGTACTTC	CASSMDRGTYEQYF